Below, one T cell receptor (beta chain) is given with its context. Its specificity is not known. This CDR3 is built from 15 residues. Per the germline V gene, CDR1 is MNHNY and CDR2 is SVGAGI (reference sequence). V trimming: 6 bases; J trimming: 2 bases; junction bases outside the gene matches: 9. Viral peptide pools were used in the ViraFEST assay to expand antigen-specific CD4+ T cells, and sequencing came afterward. Following an approximately 9-day culture, CD4+ T cells were purified. Participants received two doses of either the BNT162b2 or mRNA-1273 vaccine. With about 9.8 ug/ml peptides and 7.5 to 10 IU/ml IL-2, roughly 2.1 million PBMC per well were cultured. Half of the medium was exchanged for IL-2 medium on both days 3 and 7. The sample belongs to a study of vaccination effects on CD4 cells after COVID-19. The overall study: Post-vaccine sampling occurred a median 72 days after the second dose.

Sequenced by immunoSEQ multiplex PCR; TCRdb stores in-frame clones only, minus some. The sample carries around 23,000 clones, about 72% recorded once. Study outcomes and limitations: There were few convalescent patients in the study and no early post-infection timepoints.

The source was CD4+ T cells from PBMCs cultured with HCoV-229E spike peptides, collected after COVID-19 vaccination. The rearrangement links TRBV6-6 to TRBJ1-2, with 7 bases identical to TRBD1. This clonotype was sampled from a human donor who received a COVID-19 vaccine. In DNA, the CDR3 is TGTGCCAGCAGCTCACCCGGACAGGCCAACTATGGCTACACCTTC. It codes for CASSSPGQANYGYTF.